Listed below are T cell receptor beta chains from one sample, sequenced in a study of blood T cell repertoires in COVID-19. TCRdb's table, derived via immunoSEQ multiplex PCR, lists solely in-frame clones and lacks some. Of 210,000 or so clones detected, 84% appear once; the ten largest clones hold 15% to 20%. Sequenced input: peripheral blood. These receptors originate from an elderly woman with active or convalescent COVID-19. The CDR3 runs from the conserved cysteine through the conserved F or W. Fields, in order: CDR3 length, D gene, clone size, J gene, V gene, CDR3 protein, CDR3 DNA. A D gene is named only where the DNA matches it firmly. Not every row has a clone size; where given, it reads once, few, many or a size class.

cdr3_length: 14
d_call: TRBD1
clone_size: few
j_call: TRBJ1-1
v_call: TRBV19
cdr3_aa: CASSPTGSGTEAFF
cdr3_nt: TGTGCCAGTAGTCCGACAGGGTCAGGCACTGAAGCTTTCTTT

cdr3_length: 17
d_call: TRBD1
clone_size: .
j_call: TRBJ2-7
v_call: TRBV7-6
cdr3_aa: CASSPFGDRGNPYEQYF
cdr3_nt: TGTGCCAGCAGCCCATTTGGGGACAGGGGAAACCCCTACGAGCAGTACTTC

cdr3_length: 16
d_call: .
clone_size: .
j_call: TRBJ2-5
v_call: TRBV6-5
cdr3_aa: CASSYSIGTNMKTQYF
cdr3_nt: TGTGCCAGCAGTTACTCGATCGGGACAAACATGAAGACCCAGTACTTC

cdr3_length: 14
d_call: .
clone_size: .
j_call: TRBJ1-3
v_call: TRBV9
cdr3_aa: CASSVAGRGNTIYF
cdr3_nt: TGTGCCAGCAGCGTAGCAGGGAGGGGAAACACCATATATTTT

cdr3_length: 16
d_call: TRBD1
clone_size: few
j_call: TRBJ2-1
v_call: TRBV5-1
cdr3_aa: CASSLAPGQTYNEQFF
cdr3_nt: TGCGCCAGCAGCTTGGCCCCGGGACAGACCTACAATGAGCAGTTCTTC

cdr3_length: 14
d_call: TRBD1
clone_size: .
j_call: TRBJ2-2
v_call: TRBV10-3
cdr3_aa: CAISLGTGGGELFF
cdr3_nt: TGTGCCATCAGTTTGGGGACAGGCGGCGGGGAGCTGTTTTTT

cdr3_length: 16
d_call: TRBD1
clone_size: .
j_call: TRBJ1-5
v_call: TRBV19
cdr3_aa: CASSGQGTGSNQPQHF
cdr3_nt: TGTGCCAGTAGTGGACAGGGGACGGGTAGCAATCAGCCCCAGCATTTT

cdr3_length: 14
d_call: .
clone_size: .
j_call: TRBJ2-1
v_call: TRBV24-1
cdr3_aa: CATSEGGGRNEQFF
cdr3_nt: TGTGCCACCAGTGAGGGGGGTGGAAGGAATGAGCAGTTCTTC

cdr3_length: 15
d_call: .
clone_size: .
j_call: TRBJ2-1
v_call: TRBV6-2/TRBV6-3
cdr3_aa: CASSSGQANYNEQFF
cdr3_nt: TGTGCCAGCAGTTCCGGCCAGGCCAACTACAATGAGCAGTTCTTC

cdr3_length: 16
d_call: TRBD2
clone_size: .
j_call: TRBJ2-1
v_call: TRBV18
cdr3_aa: CASSPGGLAGRNEQFF
cdr3_nt: TGTGCCAGCTCACCTGGTGGACTAGCGGGACGTAATGAGCAGTTCTTC

cdr3_length: 17
d_call: TRBD2
clone_size: .
j_call: TRBJ2-1
v_call: TRBV7-7
cdr3_aa: CASSEGTSGRVYNEQFF
cdr3_nt: TGTGCCAGCAGCGAGGGGACTAGCGGGAGGGTCTACAATGAGCAGTTCTTC

cdr3_length: 14
d_call: TRBD1
clone_size: .
j_call: TRBJ2-2
v_call: TRBV7-9
cdr3_aa: CASSFGQGNGELFF
cdr3_nt: TGTGCCAGCAGCTTCGGACAGGGGAACGGGGAGCTGTTTTTT

cdr3_length: 14
d_call: .
clone_size: .
j_call: TRBJ1-5
v_call: TRBV28
cdr3_aa: CASSLLSVNQPQHF
cdr3_nt: TGTGCCAGCAGTTTACTTTCCGTAAATCAGCCCCAGCATTTT

cdr3_length: 12
d_call: .
clone_size: .
j_call: TRBJ1-2
v_call: TRBV6-5
cdr3_aa: CASSSAPGGYTF
cdr3_nt: TGTGCCAGCAGTTCCGCCCCGGGAGGCTACACCTTC

cdr3_length: 16
d_call: TRBD1
clone_size: .
j_call: TRBJ2-1
v_call: TRBV11-1
cdr3_aa: CASSSSGRTGANEQFF
cdr3_nt: TGTGCCAGCAGCTCAAGTGGACGGACAGGGGCAAATGAGCAGTTCTTC

cdr3_length: 14
d_call: .
clone_size: .
j_call: TRBJ2-3
v_call: TRBV7-2
cdr3_aa: CASSTRTSTDTQYF
cdr3_nt: TGTGCCAGCAGCACCCGGACTAGCACAGATACGCAGTATTTT

cdr3_length: 15
d_call: .
clone_size: .
j_call: TRBJ1-6
v_call: TRBV6-5
cdr3_aa: CASTNWPGEASPLHF
cdr3_nt: TGTGCCAGCACGAATTGGCCAGGGGAAGCTTCACCCCTCCACTTT

cdr3_length: 14
d_call: TRBD1
clone_size: .
j_call: TRBJ2-7
v_call: TRBV18
cdr3_aa: CASSPGTAFYEQYF
cdr3_nt: TGTGCCAGCTCACCTGGGACAGCCTTCTACGAGCAGTACTTC

cdr3_length: 15
d_call: TRBD1
clone_size: .
j_call: TRBJ2-1
v_call: TRBV5-1
cdr3_aa: CASSLPTGRINEQFF
cdr3_nt: TGCGCCAGCAGCCTCCCGACAGGGCGAATCAATGAGCAGTTCTTC

cdr3_length: 15
d_call: .
clone_size: .
j_call: TRBJ1-4
v_call: TRBV4-1
cdr3_aa: CASSQVFAGREKLFF
cdr3_nt: TGCGCCAGCAGCCAAGTGTTTGCAGGGCGGGAAAAACTGTTTTTT

cdr3_length: 14
d_call: TRBD1
clone_size: .
j_call: TRBJ1-2
v_call: TRBV9
cdr3_aa: CASSGPTGVYGYTF
cdr3_nt: TGTGCCAGCAGCGGCCCCACAGGGGTCTATGGCTACACCTTC

cdr3_length: 14
d_call: .
clone_size: .
j_call: TRBJ2-7
v_call: TRBV9
cdr3_aa: CASSSRPGLYEQYF
cdr3_nt: TGTGCCAGCAGCTCGAGACCGGGACTCTACGAGCAGTACTTC

cdr3_length: 18
d_call: TRBD1
clone_size: .
j_call: TRBJ2-3
v_call: TRBV24-1
cdr3_aa: CATSDPRQGAMGTDTQYF
cdr3_nt: TGTGCCACCAGTGATCCCAGACAGGGGGCTATGGGCACAGATACGCAGTATTTT

cdr3_length: 18
d_call: .
clone_size: .
j_call: TRBJ1-1
v_call: TRBV11-2
cdr3_aa: CASSYLSGGAGMNTEAFF
cdr3_nt: TGTGCCAGCAGCTATTTATCGGGGGGGGCCGGGATGAACACTGAAGCTTTCTTT

cdr3_length: 14
d_call: TRBD2
clone_size: .
j_call: TRBJ2-1
v_call: TRBV2
cdr3_aa: CASMLLAASNEQFF
cdr3_nt: TGTGCCAGCATGTTACTAGCGGCCTCCAATGAGCAGTTCTTC